This T cell receptor beta chain is drawn from a study of blood T cell repertoires in COVID-19. Study at large: Some COVID-19 samples were acute and others convalescent; all came from the United States, Italy and Spain. The cDNA or gDNA used as material had been derived from T cells, B-cell-depleted T cells, or PBMCs.

The J segment lost 4 bases and the V segment lost 3 bases, leaving 5 bases of the junction unmatched. Germline V lookup: CDR1 ENHRY, CDR2 SYGVKD. The CDR3 is made up of 15 amino acids. Original analysis: Reference gene primer amplification yielded estimated nucleated cell counts. Only in-frame clones appear in the TCRdb table, and some are missing; sequencing was by immunoSEQ multiplex PCR. V and J calls and clone size follow that table, whereas D and trimming were derived from the DNA. The repertoire consists of tens of thousands of clones, with about 80% occurring once and the leading ten covering approximately 13%.

Sequences were obtained from peripheral blood. V is TRBV10-3 and J is TRBJ2-5, with TRBD2 matching over 10 bases. The clonotype was recovered from a woman older than 75 with acute or convalescent COVID-19. In DNA, the CDR3 is TGTGCCATCAGTGATGTGACTAGCGGGCCAGAGACCCAGTACTTC. As protein: CAISDVTSGPETQYF.